This is a list of T cell receptor beta chains from one sample in a study of regulatory T cells in long-lasting Graves disease. TCRdb used MiXCR to reprocess the multiplex PCR reads, holding one entry per CDR3 protein. The sample holds about 330,000 distinct CDR3 sequences, 15% to 20% seen once. This sample also appeared in a second study, on T cells in Graves' hyperthyroidism and ophthalmopathy.

The sample consisted of peripheral blood mononuclear cells (PBMCs), taken at new diagnosis, from a patient treated with antithyroid drugs. Receptors originate from a woman between 18 and 30 years old with Graves disease. Both conserved end residues are part of each CDR3. The D gene is left open where the match is weak. Part of the rows lack a size; the others show once, few, many or a class for expanded clones.

clone_size: many
v_call: TRBV30
j_call: TRBJ2-3
d_call: TRBD2
cdr3_nt: TGTGCCTGGAGTCTAGCGGGAGGGAGTCACGATACGCAGTATTTT
cdr3_aa: CAWSLAGGSHDTQYF

clone_size: many
v_call: TRBV6-5
j_call: TRBJ1-1
d_call: -
cdr3_nt: TGTGCCAGCAGTTACAGCAACGAGGTCGGGGGCACTGAAGCTTTCTTT
cdr3_aa: CASSYSNEVGGTEAFF

clone_size: few
v_call: TRBV7-2
j_call: TRBJ2-7
d_call: -
cdr3_nt: TGTGCCAGCAGCTCCGGTTGGGGGGACAACGAGCAGTACTTC
cdr3_aa: CASSSGWGDNEQYF

clone_size: few
v_call: TRBV20-1
j_call: TRBJ1-2
d_call: -
cdr3_nt: TGCAGTGCTAGAGTTGCGGGGTCTAGGGGCTACACCTTC
cdr3_aa: CSARVAGSRGYTF

clone_size: many
v_call: TRBV20-1
j_call: TRBJ2-1
d_call: TRBD2
cdr3_nt: TGCAGTGCTAGACCCGGGACTAGCGGGAGTAGGGATGAGCAGTTCTTC
cdr3_aa: CSARPGTSGSRDEQFF

clone_size: few
v_call: TRBV30
j_call: TRBJ2-4
d_call: -
cdr3_nt: TGTGCCTGGAGTTGGGGGCTAGGCGGCATTCAGTACTTC
cdr3_aa: CAWSWGLGGIQYF

clone_size: many
v_call: TRBV3-1
j_call: TRBJ1-5
d_call: -
cdr3_nt: TGTGCCAGCAGCCGTACGACAGGACATTATCAGCCCCAGCATTTT
cdr3_aa: CASSRTTGHYQPQHF

clone_size: -
v_call: TRBV28
j_call: TRBJ2-2
d_call: -
cdr3_nt: TGTGCCAGCAGCAACGGGGGGAACACCGGGGAGCTGTTTTTT
cdr3_aa: CASSNGGNTGELFF

clone_size: -
v_call: TRBV9
j_call: TRBJ2-2
d_call: TRBD2
cdr3_nt: TGTGCCAGCAGCGTAGAGGGACTAGCGGGACTAAACACCGGGGAGCTGTTTTTT
cdr3_aa: CASSVEGLAGLNTGELFF

clone_size: few
v_call: TRBV6-1
j_call: TRBJ2-1
d_call: -
cdr3_nt: TGTGCCAGCGGAGAGCGGGCCCGGGTAAATGAGCAGTTCTTC
cdr3_aa: CASGERARVNEQFF

clone_size: -
v_call: TRBV6-1
j_call: TRBJ2-5
d_call: -
cdr3_nt: TGTGCCAGCACCTCCCAGGGGGAGACCCAGTACTTC
cdr3_aa: CASTSQGETQYF

clone_size: many
v_call: TRBV20-1
j_call: TRBJ2-1
d_call: TRBD2
cdr3_nt: TGCAGTGCTAGAGACCCGGGACTAGCGGGAAATGAGCAGTTCTTC
cdr3_aa: CSARDPGLAGNEQFF

clone_size: many
v_call: TRBV6-1
j_call: TRBJ2-1
d_call: TRBD2
cdr3_nt: TGTGCCAGCAGTGACCCCACGGGACTAGCGACGGATGAGCAGTTCTTC
cdr3_aa: CASSDPTGLATDEQFF

clone_size: few
v_call: TRBV20-1
j_call: TRBJ2-1
d_call: -
cdr3_nt: TGCAGTGCTATTTGGGTCAACAATGAGCAGTTCTTC
cdr3_aa: CSAIWVNNEQFF

clone_size: many
v_call: TRBV18
j_call: TRBJ2-2
d_call: -
cdr3_nt: TGTGCCAGCTCACCCCCTCGGGTCACCGGGGAGCTGTTTTTT
cdr3_aa: CASSPPRVTGELFF

clone_size: many
v_call: TRBV2
j_call: TRBJ1-5
d_call: TRBD1
cdr3_nt: TGTGCCAGCAGGGACGGACAGGCCTGGGGTCAGCCCCAGCATTTT
cdr3_aa: CASRDGQAWGQPQHF

clone_size: -
v_call: TRBV10-3
j_call: TRBJ2-2
d_call: TRBD2
cdr3_nt: TGTGCCATCAGTGTCTCTAGCGGGAGGTCCACCGGGGAGCTGTTTTTT
cdr3_aa: CAISVSSGRSTGELFF

clone_size: many
v_call: TRBV7-2
j_call: TRBJ2-7
d_call: -
cdr3_nt: TGTGCCAGCAGCCTCCCTCTCCGGGAGTCAGACTACGAGCAGTACTTC
cdr3_aa: CASSLPLRESDYEQYF

clone_size: -
v_call: TRBV11-1
j_call: TRBJ2-7
d_call: -
cdr3_nt: TGTGCCAGCAGCCTGCCCGGGACGGTTTCCTACGAGCCGTACTTC
cdr3_aa: CASSLPGTVSYEPYF

clone_size: many
v_call: TRBV9
j_call: TRBJ2-1
d_call: TRBD2
cdr3_nt: TGTGCCAGCAGCGCTCGACTAGCGGGGAGAGATAATGAGCAGTTCTTC
cdr3_aa: CASSARLAGRDNEQFF

clone_size: many
v_call: TRBV3-1
j_call: TRBJ2-2
d_call: TRBD2
cdr3_nt: TGTGCCAGCAGTCAGCGGGGCGGGGGGGAGCTGTTTTTT
cdr3_aa: CASSQRGGGELFF

clone_size: few
v_call: TRBV4-1
j_call: TRBJ2-6
d_call: -
cdr3_nt: TGCGCCAGCAGCCAAGTGGGTAGTCTAGGGACGGGGGCCAACGTCCTGACTTTC
cdr3_aa: CASSQVGSLGTGANVLTF

clone_size: -
v_call: TRBV9
j_call: TRBJ1-3
d_call: -
cdr3_nt: TGTGCCAGCTCTGTTGGCGGGGGGCTCCACTCTGGAAACACCATATATTTT
cdr3_aa: CASSVGGGLHSGNTIYF

clone_size: -
v_call: TRBV5-1
j_call: TRBJ2-3
d_call: -
cdr3_nt: TGCGCCAGCAGCCCCTCCGGGACCACGTACACAGATACGCAGTATTTT
cdr3_aa: CASSPSGTTYTDTQYF

clone_size: few
v_call: TRBV19
j_call: TRBJ2-1
d_call: TRBD2
cdr3_nt: TGTGCCAGTACCCCGTTCCCGAGCGGGGGGGCTAGTGGTAATGAGCAGTTCTTC
cdr3_aa: CASTPFPSGGASGNEQFF

clone_size: few
v_call: TRBV6-1
j_call: TRBJ1-6
d_call: -
cdr3_nt: TGTGCCAGCAGGCTCGATAATTCACCCCTCCACTTT
cdr3_aa: CASRLDNSPLHF

clone_size: many
v_call: TRBV18
j_call: TRBJ2-7
d_call: -
cdr3_nt: TGTGCCAGCTCACCATATGACAAAAACTACGAGCAGTACTTC
cdr3_aa: CASSPYDKNYEQYF

clone_size: many
v_call: TRBV27
j_call: TRBJ2-7
d_call: TRBD1
cdr3_nt: TGTGCCAGCAGTTACTCCCTCGGGACAGGGCACGAGCAGTACTTC
cdr3_aa: CASSYSLGTGHEQYF

clone_size: few
v_call: TRBV19
j_call: TRBJ2-6
d_call: -
cdr3_nt: TGTGCCAGTAAATCCGGGCCCGGGGCCAACGTCCTGACTTTC
cdr3_aa: CASKSGPGANVLTF

clone_size: few
v_call: TRBV2
j_call: TRBJ2-7
d_call: TRBD1
cdr3_nt: TGTGCCAGCAGTTTTCCGGACAGGGTAGTCTACGAGCAGTACTTC
cdr3_aa: CASSFPDRVVYEQYF

clone_size: -
v_call: TRBV14
j_call: TRBJ1-1
d_call: -
cdr3_nt: TGTGCCAGCAGCCAAGATAAGGGTATTTACACTGAAGCTTTCTTT
cdr3_aa: CASSQDKGIYTEAFF

clone_size: few
v_call: TRBV9
j_call: TRBJ2-7
d_call: -
cdr3_nt: TGTGCCAGCAGCGTAGGAGTTAAGGACGAGCAGTACTTC
cdr3_aa: CASSVGVKDEQYF

clone_size: few
v_call: TRBV27
j_call: TRBJ1-1
d_call: -
cdr3_nt: TGTGCCAGCAGCTTCTTACGGGGGAACATTGAAGCTTTCTTT
cdr3_aa: CASSFLRGNIEAFF

clone_size: -
v_call: TRBV11-2
j_call: TRBJ2-5
d_call: TRBD1
cdr3_nt: TGTGCCAGCAGCTGGGGACAGGGAGAGACCCAGTACTTC
cdr3_aa: CASSWGQGETQYF

clone_size: few
v_call: TRBV20-1
j_call: TRBJ1-4
d_call: TRBD1
cdr3_nt: TGCAGCCCACAGGGACAGGGTGGGGAAAAACTGTTTTTT
cdr3_aa: CSPQGQGGEKLFF

clone_size: many
v_call: TRBV20-1
j_call: TRBJ2-1
d_call: TRBD2
cdr3_nt: TGCAGTGCTAGAGTAAAGTCTAGCGGGGACTACAATGAGCAGTTCTTC
cdr3_aa: CSARVKSSGDYNEQFF

clone_size: few
v_call: TRBV20-1
j_call: TRBJ2-5
d_call: -
cdr3_nt: TGCAGTGCTAGATTAGGGGATAGCGCGGAGACCCAGTACTTC
cdr3_aa: CSARLGDSAETQYF

clone_size: many
v_call: TRBV5-1
j_call: TRBJ1-5
d_call: TRBD1
cdr3_nt: TGCGCCAGCAGCCTGGCGGGGGACAGCCAGCCCCAGCATTTT
cdr3_aa: CASSLAGDSQPQHF

clone_size: many
v_call: TRBV6-1
j_call: TRBJ1-1
d_call: TRBD1
cdr3_nt: TGTGCCGGGGATCGGGACAGGGTAAATCCCGAAGCTTTCTTT
cdr3_aa: CAGDRDRVNPEAFF

clone_size: -
v_call: TRBV10-3
j_call: TRBJ1-1
d_call: TRBD1
cdr3_nt: TGTGCCATCAGCACTCCGGGACAGAGCCACCCGGGAGCTTTCTTT
cdr3_aa: CAISTPGQSHPGAFF

clone_size: -
v_call: TRBV6-1
j_call: TRBJ1-1
d_call: TRBD1
cdr3_nt: TGTGCCAGCAGACGGAGACAGGGAGTAGGGAACACTGAAGCTTTCTTT
cdr3_aa: CASRRRQGVGNTEAFF

clone_size: -
v_call: TRBV10-1
j_call: TRBJ1-2
d_call: -
cdr3_nt: TGCGCCAACCCTTACCCGGACAGAAACTATGGCTACACCTTC
cdr3_aa: CANPYPDRNYGYTF

clone_size: many
v_call: TRBV30
j_call: TRBJ1-2
d_call: TRBD1
cdr3_nt: TGTGCCTGGACTCTACCGGGACAGAGGGGCTACACCTTC
cdr3_aa: CAWTLPGQRGYTF

clone_size: -
v_call: TRBV9
j_call: TRBJ2-7
d_call: -
cdr3_nt: TGTGCCAGCAGCCCCCGGTCAGCCGTCTTTTACGAGCAGTACTTC
cdr3_aa: CASSPRSAVFYEQYF